This TCR beta chain was recorded in a study of cytomegalovirus exposure and HLA in healthy donors (dated by TCRdb to 2016 to 2017). The study in broad terms: In an earlier analysis of 587 of the donors, 250 to 300 Gb of sequence data and some 100 million unique TCR beta sequences from about 180 million T cells were reported. Roughly 300 gigabases of sequencing data and tens of millions of unique TCR sequences were included in an early release covering around 600 HLA-typed donors. Of the approximately 400 genotyped donors, 81% were placed in the genetic ancestry cluster associated with self-reported Caucasian donors. The aim of the study was to test whether cataloging public T cell receptors could identify signatures of past pathogen exposure. The study used immunosequencing to profile the T cell repertoires of under 700 subjects and linked those repertoires to cytomegalovirus serostatus. In addition to the first cohort of roughly 670 subjects, a separate validation cohort of 120 different subjects was used. To predict cytomegalovirus infection status, the study combined high-throughput TCR immunosequencing, statistical association of individual TCRs with disease status, and machine learning. In a later analysis, previously published TCR beta repertoires from 666 donors were re-analyzed and high-resolution HLA genotyping was added so that TCR occurrence patterns could be studied. In the later analysis, no new phenotypic data were used to find candidate immune exposures; instead, reliance was placed on TCR beta sequences and their occurrence across donors. An earlier analysis of approximately 640 of the donors applied high-throughput TCR beta sequencing to assess whether each TCR beta V gene segment acted as functional or pseudogenic. Donor age, sex, ethnicity and CMV serostatus were compiled alongside the repertoire data. Genome-wide SNP genotypes for about 65% of the 666 donors were used in a later genetic analysis, which treated that subset as a discovery cohort. All discovery cohort repertoires had been generated using a single sequencing platform. HLA typing included class I and class II loci at four-digit resolution. Typing coverage varied by locus: roughly 629-630 donors for A, B, C, DRB1 and DQB1; more than 500 for DQA1; around 570 for DPA1; approximately 490 for DPB1. Because of strong linkage in the cohort, five DR-DQ haplotypes were treated as single units for association and clustering. Across around 400 genotyped donors of the cohort, an average of approximately 240,000 unique TCR beta nucleotide sequences per donor were sequenced, and 15% to 20% of those sequences were non-productive.

The cohort was made up of roughly 670 healthy bone marrow donors. All cohort members were sampled while nominally healthy, although unrecorded immune exposures were likely present. The donor was CMV seronegative and belonged to the group of over 350 seronegative cohort members. A peripheral blood sample was provided by each donor, and peripheral blood mononuclear cells were used for TCR beta sequencing. Genomic DNA extraction from the blood cell samples was performed with the Qiagen DNeasy Blood Extraction Kit. Trimming takes 6 bases from V and 5 bases from J, and the germline ends sit 14 bases apart. CDR1 SGHNT and CDR2 YYREEE are derived from the germline V gene (reference sequence). From its cysteine to its phenylalanine, the CDR3 spans 13 amino acids. Just CDR3 DNA is preserved here, 39 bases in frame from base 1. A word on this clone: No cognate antigen has been identified for it.

Study-wide findings and limitations: According to the authors, the approach could potentially be generalized to other disease states and immunological phenotypes. Several of the top co-occurrence clusters appeared to be linked to parvovirus B19, influenza, CMV and Epstein-Barr virus, according to a later analysis. A group of highly shared sequence variants was considered likely to be a technical artifact of the sequencing pipeline. Strong co-occurrence of HLA alleles, especially DR and DQ, made assigning TCR associations to individual alleles difficult. In an earlier analysis of under 600 of the donors, most TCR beta V segments were observed in productive rearrangements about 87% or about 30% of the time, broadly matching IMGT annotations. A further reported finding was that TCR beta sequences accurately predicted the HLA-A and HLA-B alleles for most subjects in the first cohort. A later analysis found that TCR association rates varied across HLA loci, with DRB1 alleles showing the most associated TCRs and HLA-C alleles the fewest. Compared with equally common non-associated chains, HLA-associated TCR beta chains in a later analysis were more clonally expanded and had lower generation probabilities. Because counts were too low, seventeen rarely observed V segments, including chromosome 9 orphons, were left out of the earlier analysis of a few hundred of the donors. Linkage disequilibrium might explain the correlated functional status among segregating V segments, but an unknown experimental factor could not be excluded. HLA typing was unavailable for some donors at each locus, so association tests used only the typed subset. According to a later analysis, most CMV-associated TCR beta chains appeared to be HLA-restricted, and the HLA associations seemed to be driven largely by CMV exposure. Some IMGT-functional V segments, including TRBV6-2 and TRBV6-3, could not be told apart with the 87-base-pair reads, so those segments were excluded. This cohort had only TCR beta chains sequenced, and the lack of alpha or paired-chain data limited which features could be detected. The study gave a list of under 200 TCR beta chains associated with cytomegalovirus. For the cohort, immune exposure information was limited to CMV serostatus. The classifier was reported to diagnose cytomegalovirus status with high specificity and sensitivity in both the original and validation cohorts. Most TCR sequences were observed very rarely across donors, whereas some public TCRs were present in many individuals. A few of the identified cytomegalovirus-associated TCR beta chains were confirmed in vitro to be specific for cytomegalovirus antigens. A later analysis associated about 17,000 TCR beta sequences with specific HLA alleles at a false discovery rate of 0.05. In a later genetic analysis, a missense DCLRE1C variant was associated with V-gene and J-gene trimming of TCR beta chains, and the association was replicated in an independent cohort. Presence/absence analyses assumed roughly uniform sequencing depth across donors, an assumption that may not hold. A later genetic analysis reported fewer N-insertions in productive TCRs among donors in an Asian-associated ancestry cluster than the roughly 640-donor mean.

Library method: the immunoSEQ multiplex PCR assay. For the multiplex PCR, a mixture combining 60 forward primers for TCR Vbeta segments and 13 reverse primers for TCR Jbeta segments was used. Amplification of the CDR3 region of rearranged TCR beta genes was performed with a multiplex PCR assay on genomic DNA. Amplified TCR beta libraries were sequenced as 87-base-pair reads on the Illumina HiSeq System. As for the original processing: A later analysis counted about 80 million unique TCR beta chains across the 550 to 700 repertoires, and some 12 million of these chains were shared by at least two donors. A nearest-neighbor algorithm error-corrected the raw reads and collapsed the reads into unique sequences, merging closely related sequences to remove PCR and sequencing errors. Alignment of CDR3 sequences to IMGT reference sequences was used to assign V, D and J gene segments. For a sequence to be retained, a match of at least six nucleotides to both a V gene segment and a J gene segment was required. Rearrangements were called productive when the CDR3 lacked stop codons and stayed in frame with V and J; all others were non-productive. CDR3 was defined according to IMGT convention as the region running from the second conserved V-encoded cysteine to the conserved J-encoded phenylalanine. In an earlier analysis of 550 to 650 of the donors, sequences lacking an unambiguous match to a single V gene segment were excluded. In an earlier analysis of around 600 of the donors, V segments were called functional above 56.7% productive rearrangements and were called segregating when the between-donor standard deviation exceeded 5%. A statistical classification framework was developed to diagnose cytomegalovirus status using the catalog of TCR beta chain sequences. In a later analysis, V and J genes were assigned by comparing TCR nucleotide sequences against IMGT/GENE-DB human TR gene sequences. In a later analysis, CDR3 sequences and most-parsimonious VDJ recombination scenarios were assigned using the TCRdist pipeline. A later analysis defined each TCR beta chain by its CDR3 amino acid sequence plus V-gene family, and excluded reads lacking a unique V-gene family. As a way to deal with suspected cross-contamination and a sequencing artifact, a later analysis dropped 500 to 700 nucleotide sequences that were highly shared and had low generation probability. A later analysis calculated a clonal expansion index for each public chain from normalized within-repertoire ranks of inferred template counts. A later analysis computed generation probabilities with a VDJ recombination model fitted to out-of-frame rearrangements, and checked the results against IGoR. A later analysis scored TCR-TCR, TCR-HLA and TCR-CMV co-occurrence with hypergeometric tests, applying a repertoire-size bias correction to TCR pairs. To estimate false discovery rates, a later analysis permuted the HLA or CMV assignments 20 times. In a later analysis, co-occurring TCRs were grouped with DBSCAN, and TCRdist sequence similarity was added when clustering was performed within HLA-allele-positive subsets. For co-occurrence clustering, repertoires with fewer than 30,000 or more than 120,000 public chains were excluded, along with roughly 5 repertoires with anomalous nucleotide sharing. The table comes from immuneACCESS by way of TCRdb, which keeps in-frame sequences with V and J called. Part of the clones is missing from these tables; in studies checked, under half for an unresolved V gene and the rest for unknown reasons. V and J calls and clone size are given by that table; D and trimming were obtained from the DNA. This sample's table carries more than 100,000 clones. The ten largest make up about 1.6% of the sample.

The chain is made from TRBV5-4 and TRBJ1-2; TRBD1 is possibly the D segment (5 matching bases). Sequencing input: PBMCs. The origin of this receptor is a woman between 40 and 55 years old in good health and CMV-seronegative. The CDR3 here reads CASTRAVRYGYTF. Here is the DNA: TGTGCCAGCACCAGGGCTGTTAGGTATGGCTACACCTTC.